These 32 T cell receptor beta chains were all obtained from the same sample, sequenced in a study of cytomegalovirus exposure and HLA in healthy donors. Primers included in the PCR were 60 Vbeta and 13 Jbeta primers. Clones were sequenced by immunoSEQ multiplex PCR, and TCRdb holds only the in-frame ones, with some missing. The table shows around 220,000 clones, with roughly 80% occurring only once. The sample taken for sequencing was PBMCs. The source is a girl aged 2 to 10 in good health and CMV-seronegative.

This clone was recorded once. The V call is TRBV4-2, the J call TRBJ2-1; D may be TRBD1 (5 bases). Per the germline V gene, CDR1 is LGHNA and CDR2 is YNFKEQ. The CDR3 covers 15 residues. Trimming shortened V by 0 bases and J by 10 bases, and 16 bases separated the two germline ends. The CDR3 nucleotides are TGTGCCAGCAGCCAAGATTGGCAGGGATTTGGGGAGCAGTTCTTC. Translating it yields CASSQDWQGFGEQFF.

This clone came up a few times. The chain links TRBV7-6 to TRBJ1-6, with D possibly being TRBD1 (5 bases). Germline CDR1 reads SGHVS; CDR2 reads FNYEAQ. V was trimmed by 0 bases and J by 5 bases, leaving 14 bases between them. The CDR3 is 17 amino acids. This chain's CDR3 is CASSLALQVRDNSPLHF. DNA of the CDR3: TGTGCCAGCAGCTTAGCCCTACAGGTTAGGGATAATTCACCCCTCCACTTT.

This clone has more than one count but fewer than ten. J is TRBJ1-2 and V is TRBV2, with D perhaps TRBD1 (5 bases). Trimming pared 6 bases from V and 5 bases from J, leaving 19 bases between. The length of the CDR3 is 15 residues. CDR1 and CDR2 (germline): SNHLY, FYNNEI. The CDR3 sequence: CASRDWDSGGYGYTF. CDR3 bases: TGTGCCAGCAGGGATTGGGACTCGGGAGGTTATGGCTACACCTTC.

Note on this clone: At one end the junction does not follow the germline gene, possibly because of a read error. The chain uses TRBV5-4 and TRBJ1-1; maybe TRBD1 (5 bases). The V gene's germline CDR1 is SGHNT and CDR2 YYREEE (reference sequence). The CDR3 runs to 16 residues. The CDR3 DNA reads TGTGCCGGCAGCGGACACAAAGAATCGAATGGGCAGGTGGCTTTCTTT. Translating it yields CAGSGHKESNGQVAFF.

The chain is built from TRBV6-1 and TRBJ1-6; D may be TRBD1 (6 bases). Germline V lookup: CDR1 MNHNS, CDR2 SASEGT. Trimming took 8 bases from V and 6 from J, leaving 11 bases between them. The CDR3 contains 13 residues. The CDR3 is CASRDNLNSPLHF. Written as DNA, the CDR3 is TGTGCCAGCCGGGACAACCTTAATTCACCCCTCCACTTT.

The chain has TRBV30 and TRBJ1-2, with D maybe TRBD1 (6 bases). CDR1 and CDR2 (germline): GTSNPN, SVGIG (reference sequence). The CDR3 runs 16 residues. V was pared by 4 bases and J by 2 bases, with 20 bases between. CDR3 sequence reads: CAWTRDTLMRNYGYTF. The CDR3 nucleotides are TGTGCCTGGACCCGGGACACCTTAATGCGAAACTATGGCTACACCTTC.

The J gene is TRBJ2-1, the V gene TRBV2; D is ambiguous. Trimming left V 4 bases short and J 7 bases short, with 8 bases between. Germline V CDR1 and CDR2: SNHLY, FYNNEI. The CDR3 runs to 12 residues. The chain's CDR3 is CASSGPVNEQFF. In nucleotides, the CDR3 is TGTGCCAGCAGTGGCCCAGTGAATGAGCAGTTCTTC.

The CDR3 here is CASSFDRDTEAFF. In nucleotides, the CDR3 is TGTGCCAGCAGCTTTGACAGGGACACTGAAGCTTTCTTT. The V and J genes are TRBV7-9 and TRBJ1-1; 7 bases map to TRBD1. CDR1 is SEHNR and CDR2 is FQNEAQ in the germline V gene (reference sequence). Trimming removed 3 bases from V and 3 bases from J; junction bases left unmatched: 1. The CDR3 consists of 13 residues.

DNA for the CDR3: TGTGCCAGCAGTGTTCCGGGACTAGCGCAAGAGACCCAGTACTTC. Translation: CASSVPGLAQETQYF. The V gene is TRBV25-1, the J gene TRBJ2-5; 10 bases agree with TRBD2. This CDR3 has 15 residues. CDR1 and CDR2 (germline): MGHDK, SYGVNS. V shed 4 bases, J shed 2 bases, and the junction held 4 bases outside the gene matches.

This clone has a handful of counts. The chain carries TRBV18 and TRBJ2-1; 13 bases agree with TRBD2. The trim removed 5 bases at V and 7 bases at J, leaving 8 bases unmatched. The CDR3 consists of 16 residues. Germline assignment: CDR1 KGHSH and CDR2 LQKENI. The CDR3 loop reads CASSVRLAGGPNEQFF. DNA of the CDR3: TGTGCCAGCTCAGTGCGACTAGCGGGGGGCCCAAATGAGCAGTTCTTC.

This chain uses TRBV4-1 with TRBJ1-2, with no clear D. CDR3 length: 13 amino acids. CDR1 is MGHRA, CDR2 YSYEKL, per germline. V was clipped by 3 bases and J by 8 bases, with 13 bases between them. The CDR3 DNA reads TGCGCCAGCAGCCAGTACTTCGATATGGGCTACACCTTC. Translating gives CASSQYFDMGYTF.

The sample holds a few counts of this clone. The chain has TRBV7-9 and TRBJ2-5; 8 nucleotides line up with TRBD1. Germline V CDR1 and CDR2: SEHNR, FQNEAQ (reference sequence). There are 16 residues in the CDR3. V lost 5 bases to trimming and J lost 3 bases; unmatched junction nucleotides: 11. The CDR3 DNA follows: TGTGCCAGCAGCCCAACACTGCCGACAGGGGAAGAGACCCAGTACTTC. The encoded protein is CASSPTLPTGEETQYF.

The CDR3 here is CATSRNRGRYEQYF. The CDR3 nucleotides read TGTGCCACCAGCAGGAACAGGGGTCGGTACGAGCAGTACTTC. This chain uses TRBV15 with TRBJ2-7, with 7 bases lining up with TRBD1. CDR1 is LNHNV, CDR2 YYDKDF, per germline (reference sequence). Germline trimming cut 3 bases from V and 4 bases from J; bases unmatched to any gene: 6. This CDR3 contains 14 residues.

CDR3 loop: CASSQLYGQGAQGNTIYF. The CDR3 nucleotides read TGTGCCAGCAGTCAACTCTACGGACAGGGGGCACAAGGAAACACCATATATTTT. This chain joins TRBV11-2 and TRBJ1-3; 11 bases fit TRBD1. This CDR3 has 18 residues. The ends lost 6 bases at V and 4 bases at J; junction bases unmatched: 14. The germline CDR1 and CDR2 sequences are SGHAT and FQNNGV.

The chain recombines TRBV7-8 with TRBJ1-1, with D possibly TRBD1 on 5 matching bases. Per germline, CDR1 SGHVS and CDR2 FQNEAQ. CDR3 length: 15 amino acids. Trimming removed 5 bases at V and 3 bases at J, with 16 bases between. The CDR3 nucleotides read TGTGCCAGCAGCCCCCACCGGGGGGTAGACACTGAAGCTTTCTTT. It specifies CASSPHRGVDTEAFF.

The chain carries TRBV5-1 and TRBJ2-3, with 15 bases identical to TRBD2. The trim removed 2 bases at V and 2 bases at J, leaving 9 bases unmatched. Germline V gene data show CDR1 as SGHRS and CDR2 as YFSETQ. This CDR3 is built from 19 residues. CDR3 DNA sequence: TGCGCCAGCAGCTTAGGACTAGCGGGGGGGCTGGCCCTCACAGATACGCAGTATTTT. This gives the protein CASSLGLAGGLALTDTQYF.

CDR3 sequence reads: CASSVALSGVSGEQYF. The CDR3 coding sequence is TGTGCCAGCAGCGTAGCGTTGAGCGGGGTTAGCGGCGAGCAGTACTTC. V is TRBV9 and J is TRBJ2-7, with 7 bases matching TRBD2. CDR1 is SGDLS, CDR2 YYNGEE, per germline. With V trimmed by 0 bases and J by 6 bases, 12 bases remained unmatched. The CDR3 runs 16 residues.

This chain uses TRBV28 with TRBJ1-5, with D perhaps matching TRBD1 (5 bases). Trimming removed 3 bases at V and 6 bases at J, with 12 bases between. The CDR3 has 14 residues. Germline loops: CDR1 MDHEN, CDR2 SYDVKM. In nucleotides, the CDR3 is TGTGCCAGCAGTTTCACTCAGGGCAGTCAGCCCCAGCATTTT. Encoded protein: CASSFTQGSQPQHF.

The chain combines TRBV5-4 with TRBJ2-1; D ambiguous. Germline loops: CDR1 SGHNT, CDR2 YYREEE (reference sequence). This CDR3 has 15 amino acids. Trimming removed 1 base from V and 0 bases from J, with 8 bases in between. CDR3 nucleotide sequence: TGTGCCAGCAGCTTGCTGGTGAGCTCCTACAATGAGCAGTTCTTC. Its translation is CASSLLVSSYNEQFF.

The chain combines TRBV9 with TRBJ2-7; no definite D call. The CDR3 contains 14 residues. V lost 0 bases and J 6 bases, leaving 13 bases between the germline ends. Germline V gene sequence: CDR1 SGDLS, CDR2 YYNGEE. The CDR3 protein is CASSVGTSPREQYF. For the CDR3, the DNA is TGTGCCAGCAGCGTAGGCACTTCACCACGCGAGCAGTACTTC.

The chain recombines TRBV7-6 with TRBJ2-3; unclear D gene. V lost 3 bases, J lost 0 bases, and 19 bases lay in between. CDR3 length equals 18 residues. Germline V gene data show CDR1 as SGHVS and CDR2 as FNYEAQ. CDR3 bases: TGTGCCAGCAGCTTCTACCCAGCTCTAGGTACTAGCACAGATACGCAGTATTTT. Translated, it gives CASSFYPALGTSTDTQYF.

V is TRBV5-6 and J is TRBJ2-1; the match to TRBD1 covers 7 bases. This CDR3 spans 13 amino acids. CDR1 is SGHDT, CDR2 YYEEEE, per germline. V was pared by 4 bases and J by 7 bases, with 5 bases of the junction left unmatched. CDR3 in amino acids: CASSATQGNEQFF. CDR3 sequence (DNA): TGTGCCAGCAGCGCCACACAGGGGAATGAGCAGTTCTTC.

The table lists this clone with a few counts. The chain is built from TRBV5-5 and TRBJ2-7; no clear D gene. This CDR3 has 13 residues. Germline CDR1 SGHKS, CDR2 YYEKEE (reference sequence). V was pared by 1 base and J by 6 bases, with 11 bases between. In DNA, the CDR3 is TGTGCCAGCAGCTTGAATACGTTCGGCGAGCAGTACTTC. This translates into CASSLNTFGEQYF.

The rearrangement uses TRBV6-5 and TRBJ1-3, with TRBD1 identical over 9 bases. Germline CDR1 reads MNHEY; CDR2 reads SVGAGI. Trimming cost V 6 bases and J 4 bases; bases outside gene matches: 7. The CDR3 totals 15 residues. The DNA for the CDR3 is TGTGCCAGCAGGGAACAGGGGGCGGGCGGAAACACCATATATTTT. Amino acid sequence: CASREQGAGGNTIYF.

The chain couples TRBV7-9 to TRBJ2-4; D gene unclear. This CDR3 comprises 17 residues. Germline values: CDR1 SEHNR, CDR2 FQNEAQ (reference sequence). V gave up 5 bases and J gave up 0 bases, with 17 bases separating them. The chain's CDR3 is CASSPDERFLAKNIQYF. The CDR3, as DNA: TGTGCCAGCAGCCCCGACGAGCGATTCCTAGCCAAAAACATTCAGTACTTC.

V usage is TRBV12-5 and J usage is TRBJ2-2, with TRBD1 matching 7 bases. From germline, CDR1 is LGHNT and CDR2 FRNRAP. The V gene end was trimmed by 2 bases and the J gene end by 5 bases; junction bases not matched to a gene: 8. The CDR3 contains 16 residues. CDR3 residues: CASGLLASRGTGELFF. The CDR3 DNA reads as TGTGCTAGTGGTTTGCTTGCCTCCAGGGGGACCGGGGAGCTGTTTTTT.

CDR3 residues: CASSDYRGVYGYTF. The CDR3 DNA follows: TGTGCCAGCAGCGATTACAGGGGGGTTTATGGCTACACCTTC. The rearrangement links TRBV5-4 to TRBJ1-2; TRBD1 agrees at 8 bases. CDR3 length: 14 amino acids. Germline CDR1 reads SGHNT; CDR2 reads YYREEE (reference sequence). V shed 4 bases, J shed 5 bases, and the junction held 7 bases outside the gene matches.

The chain links TRBV6-1 to TRBJ2-7; D call uncertain. The CDR3 is 15 amino acids. Trimming shortened V by 7 bases and J by 5 bases, and 21 bases separated the two germline ends. The germline gives CDR1 MNHNS, CDR2 SASEGT. Here the CDR3 DNA reads TGTGCCAGCAAACGGGTAAGGTCGGCGGTCCACGAGCAGTACTTC. Amino acids: CASKRVRSAVHEQYF.

The chain carries TRBV12-5 and TRBJ2-7; 7 bases agree with TRBD2. Germline trimming cut 4 bases from V and 6 bases from J; bases unmatched to any gene: 6. The germline gives CDR1 LGHNT, CDR2 FRNRAP. The CDR3 consists of 13 residues. The CDR3 DNA reads as TGTGCTAGTGGTTCCCCAGCGGGGAGCGAGCAGTACTTC. This codes for CASGSPAGSEQYF.

V usage is TRBV11-2 and J usage is TRBJ1-1; D is uncertain. CDR1 is SGHAT, CDR2 FQNNGV, per germline. CDR3 length: 13 amino acids. Trimming pared 1 base from V and 4 bases from J, leaving 7 bases between. The CDR3 nucleotides are TGTGCCAGCAGCTTAGTTATTTCCACTGAAGCTTTCTTT. It specifies CASSLVISTEAFF.

The CDR3 protein is CASSERPTWYSNQPQHF. CDR3 DNA: TGTGCCAGCAGTGAGAGGCCCACCTGGTATAGCAATCAGCCCCAGCATTTT. The chain employs TRBV2 and TRBJ1-5; D call uncertain. Germline CDR1 reads SNHLY; CDR2 reads FYNNEI. Trimming removed 3 bases from V and 0 bases from J, with 15 bases in between. The CDR3 length is 17 residues. Complete variable domain (other parts from reference TRBV2 and TRBJ1-5): EPEVTQTPSHQVTQMGQEVILRCVPISNHLYFYWYRQILGQKVEFLVSFYNNEISEKSEIFDDQFSVERPDGSNFTLKIRSTKLEDSAMYFCASSERPTWYSNQPQHFGDGTRLSIL.

CDR3 nucleotides: TGTGCCAGCAGTGAGTTAGCGGGGGGAATCTACGAGCAGTACTTC. Translated: CASSELAGGIYEQYF. This sequence joins TRBV2 and TRBJ2-7, with 10 positions matching TRBD2. J lost 3 bases, V lost 3 bases, and 5 bases had no gene match. Germline CDR1 and CDR2: SNHLY and FYNNEI. CDR3 size: 15 residues. Supplemented by reference TRBV2 and TRBJ2-7, the full variable domain reads EPEVTQTPSHQVTQMGQEVILRCVPISNHLYFYWYRQILGQKVEFLVSFYNNEISEKSEIFDDQFSVERPDGSNFTLKIRSTKLEDSAMYFCASSELAGGIYEQYFGPGTRLTVT.